This T cell receptor beta chain was documented in a study of blood T cell repertoires in COVID-19. The wider study: Acute and convalescent COVID-19 samples came from the United States, Italy and Spain. PBMCs, B-cell-depleted T cells, or T cells provided the cDNA or gDNA that made up the material.

Germline CDR1 LNHNV, CDR2 YYDKDF (reference sequence). The CDR3 sequence is 16 residues long. The trim removed 3 bases at V and 2 bases at J, leaving 6 bases unmatched. The repertoire was sequenced with immunoSEQ multiplex PCR; TCRdb's copy has only in-frame clones and lacks some. This sample has about 120,000 clones, with roughly four fifths found just once. The rearrangement links TRBV15 to TRBJ1-3, with 8 nucleotides matching TRBD1. This TCR derives from a woman aged 55-69 years with acute or convalescent COVID-19. Material: peripheral blood. DNA for the CDR3: TGTGCCACCAGCAGGCTCAGGGGGCGACCTGGAAACACCATATATTTT. It translates to CATSRLRGRPGNTIYF.